This is a list of T cell receptor beta chains from one sample in a study of cytomegalovirus exposure and HLA in healthy donors. This table comes from immunoSEQ multiplex PCR, and its TCRdb copy is limited to in-frame clones, with some not included. Of fewer than 80,000 clones listed, about 77% are singletons. The sequenced sample was PBMCs. Receptors were obtained from a woman aged 25 to 39 in good health and CMV-seronegative. CDR3s include the opening cysteine and the closing phenylalanine or tryptophan.

v_call cdr3_aa
TRBV7-2 CASSRVGAWNEQFF
TRBV19 CASSIGSRHIGEQFF
TRBV11-3 CASSRGGAGSEQFF
TRBV9 CASSTRGDFTETQYF
TRBV30 CALGGGSSSYNEQFF
TRBV10-3 CAISEPSGRQGVAKNIQYF
TRBV6-5 CASSYLSAGGTDTQYF
TRBV5-1 CASSTPDRGFETQYF
TRBV9 CASSVEFTGGATEAFF
TRBV27 CASTPGGGVPRGYTF
TRBV7-9 CASSLAGAGNYGYTF
TRBV5-5 CASSSTGVPNQPQHF
TRBV7-7 CASRPGTGSRGELFF
TRBV7-9 CASSLPQGYGYTF
TRBV27 CASSTRQESAKNIQYF
TRBV11-2 CASSPGVPAYYGYTF
TRBV7-8 CASSPFVGGLIPDTQYF
TRBV30 CAWRRREFYEQYF
TRBV13 CASSTGQTMQPQHF
TRBV5-1 CASSLGLAGRSYNEQFF
TRBV11-2 CASSLSEQFF
TRBV7-7 CASSLDREPGNTIYF
TRBV5-4 CASSPQTGVAPKRDF
TRBV6-6 CASSYGAGTDTDTQYF
TRBV6-5 CASSYSGLAGSDTQYF